This TCR beta chain was identified in a study of Ad26.COV2.S vaccination and SARS-CoV-2 variants. Points on this clone: What it binds is not known.

Specified treatment: around 19 received Ad26.COV2.S at low or high dose, single or two shots; about 5 received placebo; per-sample allocation not given. Each sample was drawn 63 days after the first injection (of vaccine or placebo). A Boston donor was an adult aged 18-55 years. Findings and limits, study-wide: Vaccine and placebo recipients had similar non-spike TCR breadth. Substantial breadth was reported for post-vaccination spike-specific CD8+ and CD4+ T cells. An underestimation of total T cell responses may have resulted from the TCR breadth and depth analyses.

This table comes from immunoSEQ multiplex PCR, and its TCRdb copy is limited to in-frame clones, with some not included. The sample includes about 440,000 clones, 90% of them seen just once. The germline V gene has CDR1 MNHNY and CDR2 SVGAGI (reference sequence). The length of the CDR3 is 16 residues. With 0 bases removed from V and 0 bases from J, the gap between germline ends came to 9 bases. This sample comprised peripheral blood, obtained in a trial of Ad26.COV2.S vaccine versus placebo. This clonotype was sampled from a person between 18 and 65 years old who received the Ad26.COV2.S COVID-19 vaccine or a placebo. The chain is built from TRBV6-6 and TRBJ1-5; weak D call: TRBD1 (5 bases). CDR3 DNA: TGTGCCAGCAGTTACTCTGACAGATATAGCAATCAGCCCCAGCATTTT. It codes for CASSYSDRYSNQPQHF.